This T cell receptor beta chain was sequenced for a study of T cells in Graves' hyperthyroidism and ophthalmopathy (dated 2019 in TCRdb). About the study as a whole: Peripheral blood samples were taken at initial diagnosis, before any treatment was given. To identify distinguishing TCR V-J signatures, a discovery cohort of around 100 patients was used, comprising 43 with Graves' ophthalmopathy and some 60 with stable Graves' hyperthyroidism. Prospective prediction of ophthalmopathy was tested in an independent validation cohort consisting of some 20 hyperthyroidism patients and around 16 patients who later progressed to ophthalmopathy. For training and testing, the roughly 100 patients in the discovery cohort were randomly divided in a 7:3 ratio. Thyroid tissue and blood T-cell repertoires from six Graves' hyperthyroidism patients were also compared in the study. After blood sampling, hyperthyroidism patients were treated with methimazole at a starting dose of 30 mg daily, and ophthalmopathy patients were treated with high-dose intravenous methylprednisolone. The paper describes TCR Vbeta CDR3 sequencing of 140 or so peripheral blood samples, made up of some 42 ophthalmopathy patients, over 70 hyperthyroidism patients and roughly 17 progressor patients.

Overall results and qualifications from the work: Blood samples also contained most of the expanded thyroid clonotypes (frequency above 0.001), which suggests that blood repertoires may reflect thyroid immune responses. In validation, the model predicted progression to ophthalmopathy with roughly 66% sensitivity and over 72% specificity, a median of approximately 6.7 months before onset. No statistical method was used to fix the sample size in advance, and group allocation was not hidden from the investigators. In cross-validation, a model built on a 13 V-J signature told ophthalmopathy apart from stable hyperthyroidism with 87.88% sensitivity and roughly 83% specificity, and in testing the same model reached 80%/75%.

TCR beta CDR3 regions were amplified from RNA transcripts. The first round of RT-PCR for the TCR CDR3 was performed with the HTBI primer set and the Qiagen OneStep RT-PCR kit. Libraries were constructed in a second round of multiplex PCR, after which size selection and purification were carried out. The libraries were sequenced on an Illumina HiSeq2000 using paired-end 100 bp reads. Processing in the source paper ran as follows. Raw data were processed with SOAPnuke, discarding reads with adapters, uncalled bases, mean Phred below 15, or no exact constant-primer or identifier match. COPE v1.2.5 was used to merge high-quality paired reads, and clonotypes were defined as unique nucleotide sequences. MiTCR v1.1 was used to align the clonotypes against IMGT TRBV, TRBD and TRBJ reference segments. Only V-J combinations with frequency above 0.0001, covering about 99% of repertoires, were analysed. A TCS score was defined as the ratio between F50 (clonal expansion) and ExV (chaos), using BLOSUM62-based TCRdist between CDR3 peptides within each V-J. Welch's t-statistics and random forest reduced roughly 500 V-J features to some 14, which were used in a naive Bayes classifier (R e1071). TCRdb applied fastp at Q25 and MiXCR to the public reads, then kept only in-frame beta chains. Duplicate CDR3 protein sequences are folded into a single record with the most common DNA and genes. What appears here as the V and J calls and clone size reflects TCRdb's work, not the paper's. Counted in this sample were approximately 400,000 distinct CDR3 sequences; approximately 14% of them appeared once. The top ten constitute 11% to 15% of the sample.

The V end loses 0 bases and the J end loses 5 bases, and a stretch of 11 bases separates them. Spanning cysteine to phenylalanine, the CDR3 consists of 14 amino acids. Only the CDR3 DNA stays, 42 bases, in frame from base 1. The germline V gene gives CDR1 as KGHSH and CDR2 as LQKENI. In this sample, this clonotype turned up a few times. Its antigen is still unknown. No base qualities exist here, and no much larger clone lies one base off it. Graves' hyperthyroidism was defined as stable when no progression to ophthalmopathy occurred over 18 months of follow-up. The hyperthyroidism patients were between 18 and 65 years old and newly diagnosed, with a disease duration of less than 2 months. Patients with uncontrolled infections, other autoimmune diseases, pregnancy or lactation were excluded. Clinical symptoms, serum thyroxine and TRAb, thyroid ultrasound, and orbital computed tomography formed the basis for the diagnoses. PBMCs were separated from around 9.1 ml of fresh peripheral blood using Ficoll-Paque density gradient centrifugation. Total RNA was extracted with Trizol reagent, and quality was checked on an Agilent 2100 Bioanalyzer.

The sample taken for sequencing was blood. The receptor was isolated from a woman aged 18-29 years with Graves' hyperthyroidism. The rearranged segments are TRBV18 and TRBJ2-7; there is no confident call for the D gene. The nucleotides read TGTGCCAGCTCACCACCAGACCCGCTGAACGAGCAGTACTTC. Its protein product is CASSPPDPLNEQYF. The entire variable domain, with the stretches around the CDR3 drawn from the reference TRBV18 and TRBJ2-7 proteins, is NAGVMQNPRHLVRRRGQEARLRCSPMKGHSHVYWYRQLPEEGLKFMVYLQKENIIDESGMPKERFSAEFPKEGPSILRIQQVVRGDSAAYFCASSPPDPLNEQYFGPGTRLTVT.